Presented here are 21 T cell receptor beta chains from one specimen sequenced in a study of human versus mouse CDR3 diversity and MHC coevolution. Repertoires were generated with immunoSEQ multiplex PCR, while TCRdb's copy carries only in-frame clones and drops some. The sample lists over 60,000 clones; 92% were seen once. The specimen sequenced was naive CD4+ T cells from blood. Subset here: CD45RO-negative CD62L-positive naive CD4 T cells. The receptor source for this set is a person between 25 and 75 years old in good health.

The chain is built from TRBV29-1 and TRBJ1-4; D possibly corresponds to TRBD1 (6 bases). The CDR3 covers 12 residues. Trimming cost V 4 bases and J 8 bases, with 11 bases left between them. Germline CDR1 and CDR2: SQVTM and ANQGSEA. Here the CDR3 reads CSVGTVGEKLFF. The DNA for the CDR3 is TGCAGCGTTGGGACAGTCGGCGAAAAACTGTTTTTT.

The CDR3 sequence is CASSAGPLSTGELFF. DNA for the CDR3: TGTGCCAGCAGTGCAGGGCCCCTGAGCACCGGGGAGCTGTTTTTT. The chain is built from TRBV6-1 and TRBJ2-2; possible D gene TRBD1, 5 bases. Germline loops: CDR1 MNHNS, CDR2 SASEGT. This CDR3 region has 15 residues. V lost 4 bases, J lost 4 bases, and 13 bases lay in between.

The genes are TRBV5-4 and TRBJ2-1; D is possibly TRBD2 (5 bases). The length of the CDR3 is 13 residues. The germline V gene has CDR1 SGHNT and CDR2 YYREEE (reference sequence). V was clipped by 1 base and J by 6 bases, with 8 bases between them. This CDR3 is CASSLTSGNEQFF. The CDR3 DNA is TGTGCCAGCAGCTTGACCAGCGGCAATGAGCAGTTCTTC.

This chain uses TRBV10-1 with TRBJ2-1; D is perhaps TRBD2 (6 bases). CDR1 is WNHNN and CDR2 is SYGVQD in the germline V gene (reference sequence). V dropped 2 bases and J dropped 4 bases, with 15 bases sitting between them. CDR3 size: 16 residues. The DNA for the CDR3 is TGCGCCAGCAGTGAGGCCGGGACTCAAGTTTACAATGAGCAGTTCTTC. The encoded protein is CASSEAGTQVYNEQFF.

This clone is a singleton in its sample. The chain is built from TRBV18 and TRBJ2-1; 7 nucleotides agree with TRBD1. The CDR3 runs to 17 residues. Germline V gene data show CDR1 as KGHSH and CDR2 as LQKENI. V shed 4 bases, J shed 0 bases, and the junction held 9 bases outside the gene matches. CDR3: CASSHSTGISSYNEQFF. The CDR3 DNA sequence: TGTGCCAGCTCACACTCGACAGGGATCAGCTCCTACAATGAGCAGTTCTTC.

The J gene is TRBJ2-5, the V gene TRBV4-1; TRBD2 matches at 13 bases. After removal of 4 bases from V and 2 bases from J, the junction contained 4 bases not matched to a gene. Germline assignment: CDR1 MGHRA and CDR2 YSYEKL. The CDR3 spans 16 residues. For the CDR3, the DNA is TGCGCCAGCAGCCGGACTAGCGGGGGACTGCAAGAGACCCAGTACTTC. Protein product: CASSRTSGGLQETQYF.

The chain couples TRBV4-1 to TRBJ2-7; 8 bases match TRBD1. The CDR3 runs to 15 residues. Per germline, CDR1 MGHRA and CDR2 YSYEKL. With V trimmed by 0 bases and J by 0 bases, 1 base remained unmatched. The CDR3 DNA reads TGCGCCAGCAGCCAAGACGACAGGGGCTCCTACGAGCAGTACTTC. Translating it yields CASSQDDRGSYEQYF.

This chain links TRBV18 with TRBJ2-7, with a possible D match to TRBD1 (5 bases). Germline loops: CDR1 KGHSH, CDR2 LQKENI. The ends were cut back, 4 bases at V and 6 bases at J, with 10 bases in the middle. CDR3 length equals 12 residues. As DNA, the CDR3 is TGTGCCAGCTCACGTACGCAGGGCGAGCAGTACTTC. It is translated as CASSRTQGEQYF.

This clone appeared a single time. The chain joins TRBV7-7 to TRBJ2-6, with 11 nucleotides matching TRBD1. The CDR3 is 17 amino acids. V lost 5 bases, J lost 4 bases, and 7 bases stayed unmatched. Germline loops: CDR1 SSHAT, CDR2 FNYEAQ (reference sequence). The DNA for the CDR3 is TGTGCCAGCAGCACGGGACAGGGGGAGGCAGGGGCCAACGTCCTGACTTTC. Residues: CASSTGQGEAGANVLTF. The complete variable domain, with remaining parts taken from reference TRBV7-7 and TRBJ2-6, reads GAGVSQSPRYKVTKRGQDVTLRCDPISSHATLYWYQQALGQGPEFLTYFNYEAQPDKSGLPSDRFSAERPEGSISTLTIQRTEQRDSAMYRCASSTGQGEAGANVLTFGAGSRLTVL.

The chain has TRBV28 and TRBJ2-3, with D perhaps TRBD2 (5 bases). The CDR3 length is 16 residues. CDR1 is MDHEN, CDR2 SYDVKM, per germline. V was cut by 1 base and J by 1 base, with 12 bases left in between. CDR3 nucleotide sequence: TGTGCCAGCAGTTTATTTCGGGGTCGGGGCACAGATACGCAGTATTTT. It encodes CASSLFRGRGTDTQYF.

The J gene is TRBJ1-1, the V gene TRBV6-1; TRBD1 is a possible D gene (5 bases). V was cut by 2 bases and J by 8 bases, with 9 bases left in between. Germline CDR1 MNHNS, CDR2 SASEGT. The CDR3 length is 12 residues. DNA for the CDR3: TGTGCCAGCAGTGAAACGCAGGGAGAAGCTTTCTTT. This codes for CASSETQGEAFF.

The chain joins TRBV29-1 to TRBJ1-4, with D possibly TRBD1 on 5 matching bases. The V gene lost 6 bases and the J gene lost 3 bases, with 14 bases spanning the gap. CDR1 is SQVTM and CDR2 is ANQGSEA in the germline V gene. This CDR3 is 14 amino acids long. The CDR3 DNA sequence: TGCAGCGTCGCCACAGGTACTGCTAATGAAAAACTGTTTTTT. Encoded protein: CSVATGTANEKLFF.

This sequence joins TRBV6-1 and TRBJ1-5, with 12 bases fitting TRBD1. This CDR3 contains 18 residues. The germline gives CDR1 MNHNS, CDR2 SASEGT. With V trimmed by 4 bases and J by 2 bases, 9 bases remained unmatched. The CDR3 loop reads CASSGGTGGESGNQPQHF. As DNA, the CDR3 is TGTGCCAGCAGTGGGGGGACAGGGGGCGAGTCGGGCAATCAGCCCCAGCATTTT.

This chain links TRBV5-1 with TRBJ1-5; tentatively, D is TRBD1 (6 bases). CDR1 is SGHRS and CDR2 is YFSETQ in the germline V gene. Trimming removed 0 bases at V and 3 bases at J, with 10 bases between. This CDR3 contains 15 residues. The CDR3 region is CASSLEGQYNQPQHF. CDR3 DNA: TGCGCCAGCAGCTTGGAAGGACAGTACAATCAGCCCCAGCATTTT.

The chain is built from TRBV11-2 and TRBJ2-7; the D gene is possibly TRBD2 (5 bases). There are 17 residues in the CDR3. V lost 5 bases to trimming and J lost 0 bases, with 20 bases between them. Germline values: CDR1 SGHAT, CDR2 FQNNGV. The DNA for the CDR3 is TGTGCCAGCAGCCCCATTGTCGGTGGGAGAGACTCCTACGAGCAGTACTTC. Its translation: CASSPIVGGRDSYEQYF.

This chain links TRBV5-8 with TRBJ2-2; D remains ambiguous. From germline, CDR1 is SGHTS and CDR2 YDEGEE. This CDR3 is 16 amino acids long. V was cut by 0 bases and J by 7 bases, with 16 bases left in between. CDR3 sequence (DNA): TGTGCCAGCAGCTTGGGAGCAGCTTCGACGGGCGGGGAGCTGTTTTTT. The encoded protein is CASSLGAASTGGELFF.

The CDR3 is CASTYREKGNTIYF. CDR3 coding DNA: TGTGCCAGCACCTACAGGGAGAAGGGAAACACCATATATTTT. The chain carries TRBV6-5 and TRBJ1-3, with D possibly TRBD1 on 6 matching bases. The V and J ends lost 7 bases and 4 bases respectively, with 14 bases between them. The CDR3 consists of 14 residues. CDR1 is MNHEY, CDR2 SVGAGI, per germline.

The chain recombines TRBV7-9 with TRBJ2-7; D not resolved. The CDR3 contains 13 residues. Trimming stripped 3 bases from V and 1 base from J, with 7 bases between. CDR1 and CDR2 (germline): SEHNR, FQNEAQ (reference sequence). DNA for the CDR3: TGTGCCAGCAGCTTGACAACTTCCTACGAGCAGTACTTC. It codes for CASSLTTSYEQYF.

The chain uses TRBV27 and TRBJ2-2; 7 nucleotides match TRBD2. The V gene end was trimmed by 5 bases and the J gene end by 7 bases; junction bases not matched to a gene: 7. CDR1 is MNHEY and CDR2 is SMNVEV in the germline V gene (reference sequence). This CDR3 contains 14 residues. The CDR3 sequence: CASSTRGDNGELFF. The CDR3 DNA follows: TGTGCCAGCAGTACCCGGGGGGATAACGGGGAGCTGTTTTTT.

The V and J genes are TRBV9 and TRBJ2-5, with D possibly matching TRBD1 (6 bases). TRBJ2-7 explains the end of the DNA better; the J call may be wrong. This CDR3 has 15 residues. Germline lookup yields CDR1 SGDLS and CDR2 YYNGEE. The CDR3 here is CASSVSQGISYEQYF. In DNA, the CDR3 is TGTGCCAGCAGCGTGTCACAGGGAATCTCCTACGAGCAGTACTTC.

The chain has TRBV11-2 and TRBJ2-7; TRBD2 aligns across 7 bases. Per germline, CDR1 SGHAT and CDR2 FQNNGV. Trimming took 5 bases from V and 6 from J; bases not matched to a gene: 19. The CDR3 contains 17 residues. The chain's CDR3 is CASSDRSGGRALGEQYF. The CDR3 nucleotides are TGTGCCAGCAGCGACCGAAGTGGAGGGAGGGCCCTTGGCGAGCAGTACTTC.